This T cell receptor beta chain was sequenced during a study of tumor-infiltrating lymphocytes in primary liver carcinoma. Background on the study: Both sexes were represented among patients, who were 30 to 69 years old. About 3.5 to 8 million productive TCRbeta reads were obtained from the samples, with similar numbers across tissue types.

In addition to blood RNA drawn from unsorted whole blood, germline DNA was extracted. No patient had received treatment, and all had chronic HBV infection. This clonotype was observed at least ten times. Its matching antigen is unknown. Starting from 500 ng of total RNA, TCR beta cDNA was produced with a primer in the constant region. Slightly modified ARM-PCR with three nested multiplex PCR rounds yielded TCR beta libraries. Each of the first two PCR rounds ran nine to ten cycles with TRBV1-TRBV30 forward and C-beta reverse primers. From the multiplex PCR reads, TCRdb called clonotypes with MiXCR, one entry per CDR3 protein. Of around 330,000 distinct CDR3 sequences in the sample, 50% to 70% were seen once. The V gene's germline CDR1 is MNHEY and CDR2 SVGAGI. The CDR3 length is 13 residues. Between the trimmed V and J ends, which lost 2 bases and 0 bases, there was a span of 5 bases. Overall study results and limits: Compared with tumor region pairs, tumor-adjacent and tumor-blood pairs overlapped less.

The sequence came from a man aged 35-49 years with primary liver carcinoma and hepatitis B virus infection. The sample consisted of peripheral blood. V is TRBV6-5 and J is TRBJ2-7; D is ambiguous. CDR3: CASSYDASYEQYF. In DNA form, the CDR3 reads TGTGCCAGCAGTTACGATGCCTCCTACGAGCAGTACTTC.